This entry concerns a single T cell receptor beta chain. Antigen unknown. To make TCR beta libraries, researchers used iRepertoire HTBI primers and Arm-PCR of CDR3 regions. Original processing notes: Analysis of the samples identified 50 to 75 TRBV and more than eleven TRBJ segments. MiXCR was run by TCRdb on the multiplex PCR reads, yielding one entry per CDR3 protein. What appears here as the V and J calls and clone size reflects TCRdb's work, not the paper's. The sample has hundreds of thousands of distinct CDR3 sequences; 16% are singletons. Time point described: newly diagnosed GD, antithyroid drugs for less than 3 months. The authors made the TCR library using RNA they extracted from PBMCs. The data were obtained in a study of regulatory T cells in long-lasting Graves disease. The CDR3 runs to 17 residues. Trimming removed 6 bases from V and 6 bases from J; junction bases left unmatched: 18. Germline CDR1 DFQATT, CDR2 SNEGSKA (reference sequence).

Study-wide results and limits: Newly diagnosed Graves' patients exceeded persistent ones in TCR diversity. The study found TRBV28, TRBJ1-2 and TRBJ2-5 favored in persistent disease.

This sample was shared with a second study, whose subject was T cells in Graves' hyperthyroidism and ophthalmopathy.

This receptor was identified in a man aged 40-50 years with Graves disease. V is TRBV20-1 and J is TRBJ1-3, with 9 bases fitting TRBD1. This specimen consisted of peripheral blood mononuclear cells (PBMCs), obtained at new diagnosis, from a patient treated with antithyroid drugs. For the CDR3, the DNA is TGCAGTGCCCGCCAAGGCCGAGCCGGGACAGGGACAAACACCATATATTTT. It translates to CSARQGRAGTGTNTIYF.